This T cell receptor (beta chain) emerged from a study of shared clonotypes between healthy human individuals. General observations from the study: In having few donors, the study represented limited genetic and exposure-history diversity.

Libraries were prepared by immunoSEQ multiplex PCR; TCRdb keeps only in-frame clonotypes and omits some of them. The sample contains millions of clones, just over 90% of which appear only once. Comments on this clone: Its target is not known. Distinct nucleotide sequences in the sample also encode this CDR3.

Trimming took 2 bases from V and 2 from J, leaving 13 bases between them. This CDR3 comprises 15 residues. CDR1 and CDR2 (germline): MNHNS, SASEGT. This clonotype originated in a man aged 18-30 years in good health. V gene TRBV6-1 combines with J gene TRBJ2-7, with D perhaps being TRBD1 or TRBD2 (6 bases each). The material sequenced was naive CD4+ T cells sorted from blood. Subset indicated: CD45RA+ positively selected. CDR3 region: CASSERGDATYEQYF. The CDR3 DNA follows: TGTGCCAGCAGTGAAAGGGGGGACGCAACCTACGAGCAGTACTTC.